One and the same sample provided the 32 T cell receptor beta chains below, sequenced in a study of blood T cell repertoires in COVID-19. Data came from immunoSEQ multiplex PCR; TCRdb stores just in-frame clones and leaves some out. There are 130,000 to 150,000 clones in the sample; roughly 84% occur only once, and 4.5% to 6% lies in the top ten. The specimen sequenced was PBMCs or T cells enriched from blood (not recorded which). Receptors were obtained from a woman aged 45 to 65 who had been exposed to COVID-19.

The chain uses TRBV18 and TRBJ2-2; D gene ambiguous. The CDR3 loop spans 16 amino acids. Germline V lookup: CDR1 KGHSH, CDR2 LQKENI. Trimming took 2 bases from V and 7 from J, leaving 17 bases between them. The CDR3 region is CASSPILARIRGELFF. CDR3 DNA: TGTGCCAGCTCACCAATCTTAGCCAGAATTCGCGGGGAGCTGTTTTTT.

V and J are TRBV19 and TRBJ1-3; D remains unclear. V was trimmed by 4 bases and J by 0 bases, leaving 16 bases between them. The germline V gene has CDR1 LNHDA and CDR2 SQIVND (reference sequence). This CDR3 has 17 residues. For the CDR3, the DNA is TGTGCCAGTAGTAATCCCTCGACAAGAGACTCTGGAAACACCATATATTTT. This gives the protein CASSNPSTRDSGNTIYF.

V gene TRBV7-9 combines with J gene TRBJ2-7; 7 bases fit TRBD2. J lost 4 bases, V lost 5 bases, and 11 bases had no gene match. Germline V gives CDR1 SEHNR, CDR2 FQNEAQ (reference sequence). The CDR3 consists of 15 residues. For the CDR3, the DNA is TGTGCCAGCAGCCCGCACTGGCGGGAGACATACGAGCAGTACTTC. Protein sequence: CASSPHWRETYEQYF.

The table lists this clone with many counts. The CDR3 loop reads CASSQDPSGNQPQHF. The DNA for the CDR3 is TGTGCCAGCAGCCAAGATCCGAGTGGCAATCAGCCCCAGCATTTT. The chain is built from TRBV3-1 (or the pseudogene TRBV3-2) and TRBJ1-5; no clear D gene. Germline lookup yields CDR1 LGHDT and CDR2 YNNKEL (reference sequence). CDR3 length: 15 amino acids. The V and J ends lost 0 bases and 2 bases respectively, with 8 bases between them.

This rearrangement joins TRBV10-3 to TRBJ1-1; 7 bases map to TRBD1. This CDR3 is 12 amino acids long. CDR1 is ENHRY, CDR2 SYGVKD, per germline. V lost 5 bases to trimming and J lost 3 bases; unmatched junction nucleotides: 0. The CDR3 region has the DNA TGTGCCATCAGTACAGGGGACACTGAAGCTTTCTTT. Amino acids: CAISTGDTEAFF.

V gene TRBV3-1 (or the pseudogene TRBV3-2) combines with J gene TRBJ2-5; D uncertain. Germline V gene data show CDR1 as LGHDT and CDR2 as YNNKEL (reference sequence). V was shortened by 2 bases and J by 0 bases, with 10 bases between the two germline ends. The CDR3 is made up of 15 amino acids. The CDR3 spells CASSQISTDQETQYF. The CDR3 nucleotides read TGTGCCAGCAGCCAAATAAGTACAGACCAAGAGACCCAGTACTTC.

The genes are TRBV6-2 or TRBV6-3 and TRBJ2-7, with 13 bases matching TRBD2. Germline lookup yields CDR1 MNHEY and CDR2 SVGEGT. J was trimmed by 6 bases and V by 5 bases; bases with no gene match: 7. This CDR3 comprises 15 residues. The DNA of the CDR3 is TGTGCCAGCAGTAAGACTAGCGGGAGGTGGTCCGAGCAGTACTTC. It is translated as CASSKTSGRWSEQYF.

J is TRBJ2-7 and V is TRBV4-3; TRBD2 aligns across 10 bases. Germline CDR1 reads LGHNA; CDR2 reads YSLEER. The trim removed 0 bases at V and 0 bases at J, leaving 8 bases unmatched. The CDR3 sequence is 18 residues long. CDR3 nucleotides: TGCGCCAGCAGCCAAGAAGGGCAAGGACTAGCGGCCTCCTACGAGCAGTACTTC. Translated: CASSQEGQGLAASYEQYF.

This chain links TRBV5-4 with TRBJ2-5, with 8 nucleotides matching TRBD1. This CDR3 has 13 residues. Unmatched junction bases numbered 0, after V lost 4 bases and J lost 1 base. Germline loops: CDR1 SGHNT, CDR2 YYREEE (reference sequence). This CDR3 reads CASSGQGQETQYF. The CDR3 nucleotides are TGTGCCAGCAGCGGACAGGGCCAAGAGACCCAGTACTTC. Full variable domain (remainder filled in from reference TRBV5-4 and TRBJ2-5): ETGVTQSPTHLIKTRGQQVTLRCSSQSGHNTVSWYQQALGQGPQFIFQYYREEENGRGNFPPRFSGLQFPNYSSELNVNALELDDSALYLCASSGQGQETQYFGPGTRLLVL.

The rearrangement joins TRBV2 to TRBJ2-7; TRBD1 might be the D (5 bases). The CDR3 consists of 13 residues. V was shortened by 7 bases and J by 3 bases, with 13 bases between the two germline ends. The germline gives CDR1 SNHLY, CDR2 FYNNEI. CDR3 amino acids: CASTGGRDYEQYF. The CDR3 nucleotides are TGTGCCAGCACCGGCGGCAGGGACTACGAGCAGTACTTC.

This clone appeared a few times. This chain uses TRBV7-9 with TRBJ2-7; D gene ambiguous. The CDR3 is made up of 15 amino acids. V was trimmed by 1 base and J by 5 bases, leaving 15 bases between them. The germline CDR1 and CDR2 sequences are SEHNR and FQNEAQ (reference sequence). The CDR3 reads CASSLGSSNFNEQYF. The CDR3 DNA reads as TGTGCCAGCAGCTTAGGGTCCTCTAACTTCAACGAGCAGTACTTC.

This sequence joins TRBV5-1 and TRBJ2-1; possibly TRBD2 for D (6 bases). Germline V gives CDR1 SGHRS, CDR2 YFSETQ. The CDR3 has 15 residues. V dropped 6 bases and J dropped 0 bases, with 13 bases sitting between them. CDR3: CASTTAGNSYNEQFF. CDR3 in DNA: TGCGCCAGCACCACGGCGGGGAACTCCTACAATGAGCAGTTCTTC.

The J gene is TRBJ1-3, the V gene TRBV5-1; D gene uncertain. The CDR3 extends over 14 amino acids. The V gene's germline CDR1 is SGHRS and CDR2 YFSETQ. Deletions cut 2 bases from V and 3 bases from J, with 9 bases between. CDR3 protein: CASSLTAFGNTIYF. The CDR3 DNA sequence: TGCGCCAGCAGCTTAACAGCTTTTGGAAACACCATATATTTT.

The chain carries TRBV19 and TRBJ2-3, with TRBD1 identical over 8 bases. There are 14 residues in the CDR3. Looked up from germline, CDR1 is LNHDA and CDR2 is SQIVND (reference sequence). The V gene end was trimmed by 6 bases and the J gene end by 8 bases; junction bases not matched to a gene: 10. Here the CDR3 DNA reads TGTGCCAGTAGCCAGGGGGCCGGGTTGGTTACGCAGTATTTT. This gives the protein CASSQGAGLVTQYF.

This clone was counted between two and nine times. The V call is TRBV9, the J call TRBJ1-4; 7 bases line up with TRBD1. With V trimmed by 4 bases and J by 6 bases, 6 bases remained unmatched. The CDR3 is 14 amino acids. Germline V gene sequence: CDR1 SGDLS, CDR2 YYNGEE. Here the CDR3 DNA reads TGTGCCAGCAGCCCACGGACAGGAGATGAAAAACTGTTTTTT. Translated: CASSPRTGDEKLFF.

V gene TRBV19 combines with J gene TRBJ1-5, with a possible D match to TRBD1 (6 bases). V was pared by 1 base and J by 6 bases, with 10 bases between. This CDR3 has 14 residues. CDR1 is LNHDA and CDR2 is SQIVND in the germline V gene (reference sequence). The CDR3 sequence is CASSIALDSQPQHF. The CDR3 nucleotides are TGTGCCAGTAGTATAGCTTTGGACAGTCAGCCCCAGCATTTT.

The rearrangement uses TRBV7-3 and TRBJ2-3; a possible D gene is TRBD2 (6 bases). The germline V gene encodes CDR1 SGHTA and CDR2 FQGTGA. V dropped 2 bases and J dropped 2 bases, with 14 bases sitting between them. The CDR3 loop spans 16 amino acids. Written as DNA, the CDR3 is TGTGCCAGCAGCTTATGGGGGGATGGGTCCACAGATACGCAGTATTTT. Its translation: CASSLWGDGSTDTQYF.

The V call is TRBV5-1, the J call TRBJ1-5; D unclear. This CDR3 region has 15 residues. CDR1 and CDR2 (germline): SGHRS, YFSETQ. Trimming removed 0 bases at V and 0 bases at J, with 7 bases between. The CDR3 region is CASSLGGSSNQPQHF. Here the CDR3 DNA reads TGCGCCAGCAGCTTGGGAGGGTCTAGCAATCAGCCCCAGCATTTT.

The chain carries TRBV11-2 and TRBJ2-5; TRBD1 agrees at 7 bases. V gave up 10 bases and J gave up 0 bases; unmatched junction bases: 14. The germline gives CDR1 SGHAT, CDR2 FQNNGV. The CDR3 runs to 16 residues. The CDR3 reads CATLFGDRGYQETQYF. CDR3 nucleotide sequence: TGTGCCACTCTCTTTGGGGACAGAGGGTACCAAGAGACCCAGTACTTC.

V gene TRBV5-1 combines with J gene TRBJ2-1; TRBD2 aligns across 8 bases. Losses at the gene ends were 2 bases for V and 6 bases for J; bases not matched to a gene: 4. CDR1 is SGHRS, CDR2 YFSETQ, per germline. The CDR3 totals 14 residues. Here the CDR3 DNA reads TGCGCCAGCAGCTTTACGGGGGGGCTCAATGAGCAGTTCTTC. This encodes CASSFTGGLNEQFF.

This sequence joins TRBV5-1 and TRBJ1-5; D possibly corresponds to TRBD1 (6 bases). Trimming took off 4 bases at V and 8 bases at J, with 19 bases between the two ends. CDR1 and CDR2 (germline): SGHRS, YFSETQ. The CDR3 is made up of 15 amino acids. CDR3 protein: CASSRTGTRMEPQHF. CDR3 sequence (DNA): TGCGCCAGCAGCCGAACCGGGACAAGGATGGAGCCCCAGCATTTT.

The chain employs TRBV7-2 and TRBJ2-1; D is ambiguous. The CDR3 has 15 amino acids. CDR1 is SGHTA, CDR2 FQGNSA, per germline. Trimming took 5 bases from V and 0 from J, leaving 11 bases between them. This chain's CDR3 is CASSTVTGSYNEQFF. The CDR3 bases are TGTGCCAGCAGCACTGTGACTGGCTCCTACAATGAGCAGTTCTTC.

V is TRBV3-1 (or the pseudogene TRBV3-2) and J is TRBJ2-7; D is possibly TRBD2 (5 bases). V was clipped by 6 bases and J by 3 bases, with 21 bases between them. CDR3 size: 16 residues. Germline V gives CDR1 LGHDT, CDR2 YNNKEL (reference sequence). The CDR3 sequence: CASRPRAKLVYYEQYF. In DNA form, the CDR3 reads TGTGCCAGCAGGCCGAGGGCAAAGTTAGTGTACTACGAGCAGTACTTC.

This rearrangement joins TRBV7-8 to TRBJ2-7; TRBD2 aligns across 7 bases. This CDR3 comprises 16 residues. With 1 base clipped from V and 3 bases from J, the junction kept 9 bases outside the gene matches. Germline V gene data show CDR1 as SGHVS and CDR2 as FQNEAQ. CDR3 sequence: CASSLGVGGRDYEQYF. The CDR3 DNA is TGTGCCAGCAGCTTAGGGGTTGGTGGGAGGGACTACGAGCAGTACTTC.

The chain has TRBV6-2 or TRBV6-3 and TRBJ1-1; 9 nucleotides align to TRBD1. The V gene's germline CDR1 is MNHEY and CDR2 SVGEGT. V shed 5 bases, J shed 11 bases, and the junction held 15 bases outside the gene matches. The length of the CDR3 is 15 residues. CDR3 DNA sequence: TGTGCCAGCAGTGCCGGGACAGGGCAGAGGGTTCGCGCTTTCTTT. As protein: CASSAGTGQRVRAFF.

The J gene is TRBJ2-3, the V gene TRBV9; 9 bases line up with TRBD2. Germline V gene sequence: CDR1 SGDLS, CDR2 YYNGEE. There are 14 residues in the CDR3. V shed 4 bases, J shed 1 base, and the junction held 1 base outside the gene matches. The CDR3 bases are TGTGCCAGCAGCCGACTAGCGGGCACAGATACGCAGTATTTT. It yields the protein CASSRLAGTDTQYF.

The chain joins TRBV7-9 to TRBJ2-1, with 10 bases that match TRBD1. The CDR3 spans 15 residues. V lost 7 bases and J lost 9; bases outside the gene matches: 12. Germline CDR1 reads SEHNR; CDR2 reads FQNEAQ (reference sequence). The CDR3 DNA is TGTGCCAGCACCGACCCCGGGACAGGGGCGGCTGAGCAGTTCTTC. It codes for CASTDPGTGAAEQFF.

The CDR3 protein is CASSRSGGAFTDTQYF. The CDR3 DNA reads TGTGCCAGCAGCCGAAGCGGGGGGGCGTTCACAGATACGCAGTATTTT. This chain joins TRBV4-2 and TRBJ2-3; TRBD2 matches 10 bases. Germline values: CDR1 LGHNA, CDR2 YNFKEQ. This CDR3 comprises 16 residues. V shed 4 bases, J shed 2 bases, and the junction held 6 bases outside the gene matches.

The chain is built from TRBV7-9 and TRBJ2-3, with D possibly being TRBD2 (7 bases). V was pared by 4 bases and J by 6 bases, with 20 bases between. Germline CDR1 and CDR2: SEHNR and FQNEAQ (reference sequence). The CDR3 covers 16 residues. For the CDR3, the DNA is TGTGCCAGCAGCTCCTCGGGGGCGGGAGTGGGGGATACGCAGTATTTT. The encoded protein is CASSSSGAGVGDTQYF.

The rearrangement joins TRBV7-9 to TRBJ1-1, with D possibly matching TRBD1 (5 bases). The germline CDR1 and CDR2 sequences are SEHNR and FQNEAQ (reference sequence). Trimming took off 2 bases at V and 5 bases at J, with 12 bases between the two ends. This CDR3 is 14 amino acids long. CDR3 in amino acids: CASSLSGGGTEAFF. The CDR3 nucleotides read TGTGCCAGCAGCTTAAGTGGGGGAGGGACTGAAGCTTTCTTT.

The chain uses TRBV6-5 and TRBJ1-5; D is unresolved. Germline V gives CDR1 MNHEY, CDR2 SVGAGI. The ends were cut back, 6 bases at V and 0 bases at J, with 6 bases in the middle. This CDR3 is 13 amino acids long. The DNA for the CDR3 is TGTGCCAGCAGGAGCTATAGCAATCAGCCCCAGCATTTT. Its protein is CASRSYSNQPQHF.

This sequence joins TRBV27 and TRBJ1-2; 8 bases are a match to TRBD1. In germline, CDR1 is MNHEY, CDR2 SMNVEV (reference sequence). This CDR3 has 14 residues. With V trimmed by 8 bases and J by 4 bases, 9 bases remained unmatched. DNA for the CDR3: TGTGCCAGCGGGACAGGCCCGTTAGTCTATGGCTACACCTTC. Translating it yields CASGTGPLVYGYTF.